This T cell receptor beta chain was captured by sequencing in a study of blood T cell repertoires in COVID-19. Generated by immunoSEQ multiplex PCR, the TCRdb table keeps only in-frame clones and is missing some. The table has approximately 280,000 clones, around 83% seen once. Self-reported history from a screening survey and questionnaire set each donor's cohort. Each exposed participant met a COVID-19 case in the 2 weeks preceding study entry. This clonotype was sampled from a man aged 35 to 55 who had been exposed to COVID-19. Sequencing input: PBMCs or T cells enriched from blood (not recorded which).

The CDR3 loop is CASSRGTGGTDTQYF. CDR3 bases: TGCGCCAGCAGCCGAGGGACAGGGGGCACAGATACGCAGTATTTT. This chain links TRBV4-1 with TRBJ2-3, with TRBD1 identical over 10 bases. From germline, CDR1 is MGHRA and CDR2 YSYEKL. V lost 4 bases to trimming and J lost 1 base; unmatched junction nucleotides: 2. This CDR3 is 15 amino acids long.